This TCR beta chain was sequenced in a study of control samples from healthy donors and cancer patients. Germline lookup yields CDR1 GTSNPN and CDR2 SVGIG (reference sequence). V lost 0 bases, J lost 1 base, and 6 bases lay in between. This CDR3 region has 14 residues. In regard to this clone: The same CDR3 arises from other DNA sequences in this sample as well.

Some clones are missing from TCRdb's copy, which holds only in-frame ones; the method was immunoSEQ multiplex PCR. The table includes about 130,000 clones, roughly 90% detected once. The receptor was isolated from a woman aged 50 to 60 in good health. Sequencing input: blood. The chain employs TRBV30 and TRBJ1-4; the D is unclear. The CDR3 sequence is CAWSVGGTNEKLFF. CDR3 bases: TGTGCCTGGAGTGTGGGTGGAACTAATGAAAAACTGTTTTTT.